The 24 T cell receptor beta chains below all came from one sample that was sequenced in a study of early T cells in non-severe SARS-CoV-2 infection. Using its own MiXCR run on the 5' RACE reads, TCRdb lists one record per CDR3 protein. The table includes about 60,000 distinct CDR3 sequences, around an eighth detected once. The specimen sequenced was whole blood. These receptor sequences come from an adult who was a healthcare worker with PCR-confirmed SARS-CoV-2 infection or an uninfected control (not recorded which).

This clonotype was counted a few times. The chain joins TRBV5-4 to TRBJ1-1, with 8 bases that match TRBD1. CDR1 is SGHNT and CDR2 is YYREEE in the germline V gene (reference sequence). The trim removed 0 bases at V and 10 bases at J, leaving 5 bases unmatched. This CDR3 contains 13 residues. CDR3 loop: CASSLGGTGRAFF. CDR3 in DNA: TGTGCCAGCAGCTTGGGGGGGACAGGACGAGCTTTCTTT.

This clonotype was detected only a few times. The chain couples TRBV30 to TRBJ2-7; unclear D gene. The germline V gene encodes CDR1 GTSNPN and CDR2 SVGIG (reference sequence). This CDR3 has 12 residues. The ends were cut back, 8 bases at V and 3 bases at J, with 14 bases in the middle. CDR3 in amino acids: CAARPLGYEQYF. DNA for the CDR3: TGTGCCGCAAGGCCGTTGGGCTACGAGCAGTACTTC.

This clonotype was picked up a small number of times. J is TRBJ2-7 and V is TRBV12-3 or TRBV12-4, with 8 bases matching TRBD1. This CDR3 region has 13 residues. V shed 4 bases and J 2 bases; nucleotides not matched to a gene: 1. The CDR3 DNA reads as TGTGCCAGCAGTTGGGACAGGACCTACGAGCAGTACTTC. Translated, it gives CASSWDRTYEQYF.

This clonotype was recorded a few times. V gene TRBV18 combines with J gene TRBJ2-7, with 8 nucleotides matching TRBD1. CDR3 length equals 15 residues. Per germline, CDR1 KGHSH and CDR2 LQKENI. The V and J ends lost 2 bases and 3 bases, in that order; junction bases with no gene match: 6. The CDR3 reads CASSPTGDRYYEQYF. The DNA of the CDR3 is TGTGCCAGCTCACCAACTGGGGACAGGTACTACGAGCAGTACTTC.

This clonotype was counted between two and nine times. This rearrangement joins TRBV7-9 to TRBJ2-3; 8 bases agree with TRBD2. Germline CDR1 SEHNR, CDR2 FQNEAQ (reference sequence). The CDR3 is 14 amino acids. V was clipped by 3 bases and J by 3 bases; unmatched bases: 2. In DNA form, the CDR3 reads TGTGCCAGCAGCTTCGGACTAGCAACAGATACGCAGTATTTT. It is translated as CASSFGLATDTQYF.

This clonotype was seen more than once but under ten times. The genes are TRBV28 and TRBJ2-2; D remains ambiguous. V lost 2 bases and J lost 7, with 8 bases in between. Germline CDR1 MDHEN, CDR2 SYDVKM. This CDR3 has 13 amino acids. The CDR3 DNA sequence: TGTGCCAGCAGTTTACCGCCATACGGGGAGCTGTTTTTT. Amino acids: CASSLPPYGELFF.

V is TRBV11-3 and J is TRBJ2-1; 10 bases map to TRBD1. This CDR3 is 13 amino acids long. The ends lost 5 bases at V and 6 bases at J; junction bases unmatched: 1. CDR1 is SGHNT and CDR2 is YENEEA in the germline V gene. This CDR3 is CASSGDRGNEQFF. The DNA for the CDR3 is TGTGCCAGCAGCGGGGACAGGGGCAATGAGCAGTTCTTC. The whole variable domain, filled in from reference TRBV11-3 and TRBJ2-1, reads EAGVVQSPRYKIIEKKQPVAFWCNPISGHNTLYWYLQNLGQGPELLIRYENEEAVDDSQLPKDRFSAERLKGVDSTLKIQPAELGDSAVYLCASSGDRGNEQFFGPGTRLTVL.

This sequence joins TRBV7-2 and TRBJ1-5, with TRBD1 as a possible D gene (5 bases). Germline CDR1 and CDR2: SGHTA and FQGNSA. The V end was cut by 5 bases, the J end by 1 base, with 12 bases between. The CDR3 runs to 15 residues. CDR3: CASSLQGGSNQPQHF. The CDR3 bases are TGTGCCAGCAGCCTCCAGGGAGGGAGCAATCAGCCCCAGCATTTT.

This clonotype was counted between two and nine times. V and J are TRBV28 and TRBJ2-2; 9 bases agree with TRBD1. The V segment lost 3 bases and the J segment 3 bases; nucleotides outside the gene matches: 2. CDR3 length: 15 residues. Germline loops: CDR1 MDHEN, CDR2 SYDVKM. The CDR3 loop is CASSFWTGDTGELFF. As DNA, the CDR3 is TGTGCCAGCAGTTTTTGGACAGGGGACACCGGGGAGCTGTTTTTT.

This chain connects TRBV30 to TRBJ1-2, with unresolved D. CDR3 length: 17 residues. Germline V lookup: CDR1 GTSNPN, CDR2 SVGIG (reference sequence). The V end lost 0 bases, the J end lost 4 bases, and 21 bases lay between the germline ends. The CDR3 loop is CAWSVKWSGAFAYGYTF. CDR3 bases: TGTGCCTGGAGTGTAAAATGGTCCGGCGCCTTTGCCTATGGCTACACCTTC. The variable domain in full, with the rest retrieved from reference TRBV30 and TRBJ1-2, is SQTIHQWPATLVQPVGSPLSLECTVEGTSNPNLYWYRQAAGRGLQLLFYSVGIGQISSEVPQNLSASRPQDRQFILSSKKLLLSDSGFYLCAWSVKWSGAFAYGYTFGSGTRLTVV.

The table lists this clonotype with a few counts. The chain joins TRBV3-2 to TRBJ2-5; TRBD1 is the table's D call and was not checked against the DNA. TRBV3-2 is marked as a pseudogene. This CDR3 has 19 amino acids. DNA of the CDR3: TGTGCCAGCAGCCAAGATCTAGGGGGCGCCTCTTCGCGACAAGAGACCCAGTACTTC. Protein: CASSQDLGGASSRQETQYF.

The gene calls are TRBV29-1 and TRBJ2-7, with a possible D match to TRBD2 (5 bases). CDR1 and CDR2 (germline): SQVTM, ANQGSEA. V shed 6 bases and J shed 7 bases, with 10 bases lying between them. CDR3 length: 10 amino acids. The CDR3: CSVVTGEQYF. The CDR3 coding sequence is TGCAGCGTCGTGACGGGGGAGCAGTACTTC.

This clonotype has only a few counts. CDR3 region: CASRQQGSPLHF. CDR3 in DNA: TGTGCCAGCCGACAGCAGGGTTCACCCCTCCACTTT. J is TRBJ1-6 and V is TRBV6-5; TRBD1 might be the D (5 bases). Per germline, CDR1 MNHEY and CDR2 SVGAGI. Trimming cost V 8 bases and J 9 bases, with 11 bases left between them. The CDR3 has 12 residues.

This clonotype was seen a handful of times. This chain joins TRBV29-1 and TRBJ2-3; perhaps TRBD1 as D (6 bases). CDR3 length: 12 residues. Germline V gene sequence: CDR1 SQVTM, CDR2 ANQGSEA. Trimming removed 1 base from V and 5 bases from J, with 7 bases in between. The CDR3 sequence: CSVEATGDTQYF. For the CDR3, the DNA is TGCAGCGTTGAAGCGACAGGAGATACGCAGTATTTT.

In this sample, this clonotype turned up many times. The chain has TRBV7-6 and TRBJ2-3; D gene unclear. The CDR3 covers 13 residues. Germline V gene sequence: CDR1 SGHVS, CDR2 FNYEAQ. V shed 4 bases and J shed 5 bases, with 10 bases lying between them. The CDR3 DNA follows: TGTGCCAGCAGCTCGTCTAAGGGAGATACGCAGTATTTT. Protein: CASSSSKGDTQYF.

Many counts were recorded for this clonotype. This chain joins TRBV2 and TRBJ2-1, with D hard to call. CDR3 length: 15 residues. Germline V lookup: CDR1 SNHLY, CDR2 FYNNEI. V gave up 3 bases and J gave up 2 bases, with 11 bases separating them. The CDR3 DNA sequence: TGTGCCAGCAGTGAGCTGCGGACCACCTACAATGAGCAGTTCTTC. It is translated as CASSELRTTYNEQFF.

This clonotype appeared many times. This sequence joins TRBV7-2 and TRBJ2-1, with D unclear. CDR1 SGHTA and CDR2 FQGNSA come from the germline V gene. V was trimmed by 3 bases and J by 0 bases, leaving 6 bases between them. CDR3 size: 14 residues. The CDR3 DNA is TGTGCCAGCAGCTTTGAAAGCTCCTACAATGAGCAGTTCTTC. It specifies CASSFESSYNEQFF.

This clonotype appeared a few times. This chain links TRBV7-2 with TRBJ2-7; TRBD1 is a possible D gene (5 bases). The V and J ends lost 9 bases and 2 bases respectively, with 17 bases between them. The CDR3 extends over 14 amino acids. CDR1 and CDR2 from the germline V gene are SGHTA and FQGNSA. The CDR3 sequence: CASARPPDTYEQYF. In DNA, the CDR3 is TGTGCCAGTGCCAGGCCCCCGGACACCTACGAGCAGTACTTC.

There are a few counts of this clonotype. The V and J genes are TRBV6-2 or TRBV6-3 and TRBJ2-1; D call uncertain. CDR3 size: 14 residues. Germline-derived CDR1 and CDR2 are MNHEY and SVGEGT. V lost 6 bases and J lost 8, with 17 bases in between. The CDR3 DNA reads TGTGCCAGCAGACGAGGACCGATTGGCGATGAGCAGTTCTTC. Its protein product is CASRRGPIGDEQFF.

The chain carries TRBV20-1 and TRBJ2-3; TRBD2 agrees at 11 bases. V was pared by 3 bases and J by 5 bases, with 7 bases of the junction left unmatched. Per the germline V gene, CDR1 is DFQATT and CDR2 is SNEGSKA (reference sequence). The CDR3 covers 15 residues. CDR3 DNA: TGCAGTGCTAGCTTACTAGCGGGAGCTGGAGATACGCAGTATTTT. Residues: CSASLLAGAGDTQYF.

This clonotype was observed a handful of times. The rearrangement uses TRBV7-9 and TRBJ2-1; D not certain. V lost 5 bases and J lost 5, with 7 bases in between. CDR3 length equals 12 residues. Germline CDR1 reads SEHNR; CDR2 reads FQNEAQ (reference sequence). CDR3 DNA sequence: TGTGCCAGCAGCACCAGCCACAATGAGCAGTTCTTC. This codes for CASSTSHNEQFF.

The rearrangement joins TRBV7-9 to TRBJ1-4; D gene unclear. Trimming cost V 5 bases and J 2 bases, with 3 bases left between them. Germline V gene data show CDR1 as SEHNR and CDR2 as FQNEAQ (reference sequence). This CDR3 is 12 amino acids long. The CDR3: CASSGTNEKLFF. The CDR3 region has the DNA TGTGCCAGCAGCGGGACTAATGAAAAACTGTTTTTT.

The V and J genes are TRBV28 and TRBJ1-5; TRBD1 is a possible D gene (6 bases). V was clipped by 9 bases and J by 1 base, with 13 bases between them. CDR1 and CDR2 from the germline V gene are MDHEN and SYDVKM. The CDR3 runs to 14 residues. CDR3 nucleotide sequence: TGTGCCAGTGGAGGGGGGGGAAGCAATCAGCCCCAGCATTTT. Protein sequence: CASGGGGSNQPQHF. The entire variable domain, with the rest obtained from reference TRBV28 and TRBJ1-5, is as follows: DVKVTQSSRYLVKRTGEKVFLECVQDMDHENMFWYRQDPGLGLRLIYFSYDVKMKEKGDIPEGYSVSREKKERFSLILESASTNQTSMYLCASGGGGSNQPQHFGDGTRLSIL.

This clonotype was picked up many times. The V and J genes are TRBV13 and TRBJ1-1; 9 bases match TRBD1. The CDR3 has 13 residues. Germline trimming cut 6 bases from V and 7 bases from J; bases unmatched to any gene: 6. Germline loops: CDR1 PRHDT, CDR2 FYEKMQ (reference sequence). In nucleotides, the CDR3 is TGTGCCAGCAGAAGGGACAGGGAGTTTGAAGCTTTCTTT. It translates to CASRRDREFEAFF.